The clone carrying this T cell receptor (beta chain) appeared a few times. Its antigen is as yet unknown. This CDR3 spans 13 amino acids. Germline V gene data show CDR1 as SNHLY and CDR2 as FYNNEI. The V end lost 8 bases, the J end lost 2 bases, and 13 bases lay between the germline ends. The sample is drawn from a study of a mutant IDH1 vaccine in newly diagnosed glioma. Study background: Mean patient age was about 40 years; 62.5% were male and around 38% female. Former treatment meant radiotherapy, temozolomide, or both; the majority had gotten both. General study points: Pseudoprogression seemingly bore no relation to changes in top peripheral T cell clonotypes. Immune responses induced by the vaccine were seen in 93.3% of patients, spanning multiple MHC alleles.

Using immunoSEQ multiplex PCR, the repertoire was profiled, and TCRdb retains in-frame clones only, with some absent. The table shows approximately 39,000 clones, with roughly 80% occurring only once. Time point meaning: week 5, during vaccination. The investigators gave 300 ug of mutant IDH1 20-mer peptide in each vaccine dose, together with topical imiquimod. The chain is built from TRBV2 and TRBJ2-7, with D maybe TRBD1 (6 bases). The specimen was PBMCs, collected from a glioma patient whose treatment included an IDH1 peptide vaccine. The sequence was collected from a man aged 45 to 65 with glioma. CDR3 in DNA: TGTGCCAGCGCTCGGACAGACACCTACGAGCAGTACTTC. It is translated as CASARTDTYEQYF.